This TCR beta chain was recorded in a study of long-term antiretroviral therapy in people with HIV. Background on the study: The study's earliest collections predate the 2015 immediate-ART recommendation by about a decade. Study-wide results and limits: HIV repertoire CDR3 lengths ranged less widely than those of controls.

All donors provided no fewer than one pre-ART and no fewer than two post-ART PBMC samples. The content of samples before DNA extraction was roughly 0.9-11 million cryopreserved PBMC. A v3.0 immunoSEQ assay was performed at survey level. TCRdb keeps only in-frame clones here, not all; method: immunoSEQ multiplex PCR. The data show 20,000 to 30,000 clones, around 83% seen once. Germline V gene sequence: CDR1 MNHNS, CDR2 SASEGT. The CDR3 sequence is 15 residues long. V dropped 7 bases and J dropped 1 base, with 14 bases sitting between them. As to this clone: Its antigen is unidentified.

This specimen consisted of unsorted PBMCs, obtained 3 years after starting antiretroviral therapy. This TCR was sampled from a man younger than 35 with HIV. J is TRBJ1-5 and V is TRBV6-1; no clear D. The CDR3 reads CASTPRAASNQPQHF. CDR3 DNA: TGTGCCAGCACCCCCCGAGCAGCCAGCAATCAGCCCCAGCATTTT.